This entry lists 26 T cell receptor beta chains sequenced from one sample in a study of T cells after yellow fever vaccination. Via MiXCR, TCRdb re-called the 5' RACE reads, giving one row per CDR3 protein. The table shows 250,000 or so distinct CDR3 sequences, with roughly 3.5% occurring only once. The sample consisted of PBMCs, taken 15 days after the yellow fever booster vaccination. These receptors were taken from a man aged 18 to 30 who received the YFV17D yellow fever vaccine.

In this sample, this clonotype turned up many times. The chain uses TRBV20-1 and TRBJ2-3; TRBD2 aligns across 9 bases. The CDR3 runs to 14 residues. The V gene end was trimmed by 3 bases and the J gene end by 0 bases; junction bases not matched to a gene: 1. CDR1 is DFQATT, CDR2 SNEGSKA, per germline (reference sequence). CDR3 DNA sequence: TGCAGTGCTAGGACTAGCGGAAGCACAGATACGCAGTATTTT. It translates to CSARTSGSTDTQYF.

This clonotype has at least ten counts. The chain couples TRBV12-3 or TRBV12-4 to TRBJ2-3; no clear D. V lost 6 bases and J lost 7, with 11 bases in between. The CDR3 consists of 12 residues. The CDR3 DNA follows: TGTGCCAGCAGCCCTCGGACGTATACGCAGTATTTT. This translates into CASSPRTYTQYF.

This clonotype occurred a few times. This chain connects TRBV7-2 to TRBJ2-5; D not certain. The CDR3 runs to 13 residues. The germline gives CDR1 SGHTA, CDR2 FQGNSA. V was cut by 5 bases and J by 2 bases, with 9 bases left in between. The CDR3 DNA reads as TGTGCCAGCAGCGTCCGGCATCAAGAGACCCAGTACTTC. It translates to CASSVRHQETQYF.

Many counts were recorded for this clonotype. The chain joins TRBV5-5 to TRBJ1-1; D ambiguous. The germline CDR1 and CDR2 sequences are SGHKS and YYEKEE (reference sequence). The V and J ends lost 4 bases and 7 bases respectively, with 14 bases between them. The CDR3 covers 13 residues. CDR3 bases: TGTGCCAGCAGCCTGTCGGGGTCACTTGAAGCTTTCTTT. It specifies CASSLSGSLEAFF.

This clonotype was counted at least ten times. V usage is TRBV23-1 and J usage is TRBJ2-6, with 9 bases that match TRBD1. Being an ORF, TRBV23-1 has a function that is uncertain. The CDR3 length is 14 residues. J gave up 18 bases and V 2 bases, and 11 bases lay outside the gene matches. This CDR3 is CASSQAPQRTGATF. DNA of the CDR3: TGCGCCAGCAGTCAAGCGCCACAGAGGACAGGGGCGACTTTC.

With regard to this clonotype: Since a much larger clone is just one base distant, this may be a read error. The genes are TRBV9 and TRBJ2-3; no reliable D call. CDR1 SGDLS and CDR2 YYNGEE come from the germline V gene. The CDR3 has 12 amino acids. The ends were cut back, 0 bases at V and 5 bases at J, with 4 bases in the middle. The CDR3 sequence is CASSVGVDTQYF. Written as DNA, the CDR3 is TGTGCCAGCAGCGTAGGTGTAGATACGCAGTATTTT.

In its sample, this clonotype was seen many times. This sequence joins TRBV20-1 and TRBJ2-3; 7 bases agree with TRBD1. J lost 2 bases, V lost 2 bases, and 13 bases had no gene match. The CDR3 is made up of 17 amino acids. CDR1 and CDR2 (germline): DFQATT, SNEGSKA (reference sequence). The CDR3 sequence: CSARKDREYGVTDTQYF. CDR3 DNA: TGCAGTGCTAGAAAAGACAGGGAATACGGTGTCACAGATACGCAGTATTTT.

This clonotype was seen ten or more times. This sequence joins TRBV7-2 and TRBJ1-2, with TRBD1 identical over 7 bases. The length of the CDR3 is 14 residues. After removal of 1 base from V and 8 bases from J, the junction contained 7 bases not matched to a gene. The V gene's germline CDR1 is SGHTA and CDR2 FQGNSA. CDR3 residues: CASSLVAGGEGYTF. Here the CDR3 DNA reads TGTGCCAGCAGCTTAGTTGCAGGGGGAGAGGGCTACACCTTC.

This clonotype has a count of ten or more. CDR3 loop: CSVVGAGNSYGYTF. The DNA of the CDR3 is TGCAGCGTTGTTGGGGCAGGGAATAGCTATGGCTACACCTTC. V gene TRBV29-1 combines with J gene TRBJ1-2, with a tentative D call TRBD1 (5 bases). Trimming shortened V by 4 bases and J by 4 bases, and 16 bases separated the two germline ends. Germline V CDR1 and CDR2: SQVTM, ANQGSEA. The CDR3 loop spans 14 amino acids.

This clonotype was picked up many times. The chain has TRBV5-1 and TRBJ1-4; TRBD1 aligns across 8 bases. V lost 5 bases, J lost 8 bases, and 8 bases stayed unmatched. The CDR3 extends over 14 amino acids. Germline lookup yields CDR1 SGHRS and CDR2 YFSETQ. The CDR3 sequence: CASRSGTGGEKLFF. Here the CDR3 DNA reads TGCGCCAGCAGGTCTGGGACAGGTGGAGAAAAACTGTTTTTT.

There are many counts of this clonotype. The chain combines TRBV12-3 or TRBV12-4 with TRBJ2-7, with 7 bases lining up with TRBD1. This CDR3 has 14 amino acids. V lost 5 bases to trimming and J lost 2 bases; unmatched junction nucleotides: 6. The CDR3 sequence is CASSTTTGAYEQYF. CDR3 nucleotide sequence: TGTGCCAGCAGTACCACCACAGGGGCCTACGAGCAGTACTTC.

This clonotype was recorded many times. Here the CDR3 reads CASGADDKNEQFF. The CDR3 coding sequence is TGTGCTAGTGGTGCGGACGACAAAAATGAGCAGTTCTTC. This sequence joins TRBV12-5 and TRBJ2-1; D unresolved. Deletions cut 5 bases from V and 7 bases from J, with 12 bases between. The CDR3 covers 13 residues. Looked up from germline, CDR1 is LGHNT and CDR2 is FRNRAP.

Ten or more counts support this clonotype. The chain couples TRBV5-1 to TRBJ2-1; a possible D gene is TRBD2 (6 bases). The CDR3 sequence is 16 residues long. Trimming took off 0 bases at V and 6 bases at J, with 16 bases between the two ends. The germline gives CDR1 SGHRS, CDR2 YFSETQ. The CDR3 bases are TGCGCCAGCAGCTTGGGTGGGACCCTGGGAGGCAATGAGCAGTTCTTC. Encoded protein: CASSLGGTLGGNEQFF. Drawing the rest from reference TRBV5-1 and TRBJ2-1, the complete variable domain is KAGVTQTPRYLIKTRGQQVTLSCSPISGHRSVSWYQQTPGQGLQFLFEYFSETQRNKGNFPGRFSGRQFSNSRSEMNVSTLELGDSALYLCASSLGGTLGGNEQFFGPGTRLTVL.

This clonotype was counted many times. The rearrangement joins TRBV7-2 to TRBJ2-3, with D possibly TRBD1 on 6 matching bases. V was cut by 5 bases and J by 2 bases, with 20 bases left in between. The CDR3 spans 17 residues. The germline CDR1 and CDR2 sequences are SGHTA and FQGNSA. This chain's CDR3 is CASSPYGPRGYTDTQYF. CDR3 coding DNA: TGTGCCAGCAGCCCGTACGGCCCCAGGGGATACACAGATACGCAGTATTTT.

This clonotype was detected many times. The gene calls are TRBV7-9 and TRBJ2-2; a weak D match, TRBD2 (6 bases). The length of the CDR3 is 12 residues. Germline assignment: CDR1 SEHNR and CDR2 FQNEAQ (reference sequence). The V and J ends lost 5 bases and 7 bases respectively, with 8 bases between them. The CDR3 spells CASSRRGGELFF. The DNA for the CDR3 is TGTGCCAGCAGCCGGCGGGGCGGGGAGCTGTTTTTT.

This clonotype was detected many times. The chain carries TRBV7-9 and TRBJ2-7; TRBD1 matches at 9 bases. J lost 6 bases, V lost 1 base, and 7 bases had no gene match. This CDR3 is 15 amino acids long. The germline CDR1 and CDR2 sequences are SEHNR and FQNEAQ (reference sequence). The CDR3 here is CASSLEGQGQAEQYV. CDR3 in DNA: TGTGCCAGCAGCTTAGAGGGACAGGGACAGGCCGAGCAGTACGTC.

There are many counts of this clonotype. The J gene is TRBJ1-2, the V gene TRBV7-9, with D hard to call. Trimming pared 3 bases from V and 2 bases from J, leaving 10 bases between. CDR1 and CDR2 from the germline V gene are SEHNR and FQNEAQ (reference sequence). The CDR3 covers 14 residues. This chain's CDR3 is CASSFLSRNYGYTF. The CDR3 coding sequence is TGTGCCAGCAGCTTTCTGTCCCGAAACTATGGCTACACCTTC.

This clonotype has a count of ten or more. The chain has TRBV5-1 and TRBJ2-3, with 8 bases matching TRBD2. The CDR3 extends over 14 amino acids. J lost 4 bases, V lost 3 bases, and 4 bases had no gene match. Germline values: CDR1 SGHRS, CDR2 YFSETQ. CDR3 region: CASSSMTSADTQYF. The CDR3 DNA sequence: TGCGCCAGCAGCTCGATGACTAGCGCAGATACGCAGTATTTT.

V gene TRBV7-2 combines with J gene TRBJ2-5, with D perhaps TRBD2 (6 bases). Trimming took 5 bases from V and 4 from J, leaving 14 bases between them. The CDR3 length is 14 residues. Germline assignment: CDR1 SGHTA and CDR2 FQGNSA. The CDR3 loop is CASSASLARETQYF. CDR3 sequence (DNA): TGTGCCAGCAGCGCCTCTCTAGCGCGAGAGACCCAGTACTTC.

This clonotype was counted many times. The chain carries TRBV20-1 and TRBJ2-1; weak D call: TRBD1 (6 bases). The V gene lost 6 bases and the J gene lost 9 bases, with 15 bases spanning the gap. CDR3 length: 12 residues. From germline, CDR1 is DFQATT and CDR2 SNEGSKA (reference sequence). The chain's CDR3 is CSAKSGDSEQFF. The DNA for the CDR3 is TGCAGTGCAAAATCAGGGGATTCTGAGCAGTTCTTC.

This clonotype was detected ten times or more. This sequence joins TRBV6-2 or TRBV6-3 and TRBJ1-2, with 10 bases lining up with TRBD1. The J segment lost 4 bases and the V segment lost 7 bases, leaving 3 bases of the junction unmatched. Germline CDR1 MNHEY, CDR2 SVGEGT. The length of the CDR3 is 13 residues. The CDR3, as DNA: TGTGCCAGCAAGACAGGGGGCGGCTATGGCTACACCTTC. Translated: CASKTGGGYGYTF.

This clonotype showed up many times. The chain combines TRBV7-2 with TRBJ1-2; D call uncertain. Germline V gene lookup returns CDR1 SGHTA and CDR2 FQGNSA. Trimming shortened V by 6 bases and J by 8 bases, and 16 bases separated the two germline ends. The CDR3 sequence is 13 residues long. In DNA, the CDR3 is TGTGCCAGCAGTCCCATCCGGGGAGAAGGCTACACCTTC. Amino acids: CASSPIRGEGYTF. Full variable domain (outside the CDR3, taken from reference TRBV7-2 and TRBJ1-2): GAGVSQSPSNKVTEKGKDVELRCDPISGHTALYWYRQSLGQGLEFLIYFQGNSAPDKSGLPSDRFSAERTGGSVSTLTIQRTQQEDSAVYLCASSPIRGEGYTFGSGTRLTVV.

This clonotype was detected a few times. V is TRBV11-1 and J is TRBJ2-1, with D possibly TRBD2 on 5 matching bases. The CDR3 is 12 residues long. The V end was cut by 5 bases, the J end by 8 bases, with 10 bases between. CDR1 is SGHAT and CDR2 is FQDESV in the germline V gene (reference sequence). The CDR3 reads CASSPSGYEQFF. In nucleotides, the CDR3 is TGTGCCAGCAGCCCATCGGGGTATGAGCAGTTCTTC.

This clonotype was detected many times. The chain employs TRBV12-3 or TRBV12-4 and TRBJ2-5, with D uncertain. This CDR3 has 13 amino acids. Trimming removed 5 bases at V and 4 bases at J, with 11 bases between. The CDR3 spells CASSQRAIETQYF. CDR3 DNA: TGTGCCAGCAGTCAAAGGGCAATAGAGACCCAGTACTTC.

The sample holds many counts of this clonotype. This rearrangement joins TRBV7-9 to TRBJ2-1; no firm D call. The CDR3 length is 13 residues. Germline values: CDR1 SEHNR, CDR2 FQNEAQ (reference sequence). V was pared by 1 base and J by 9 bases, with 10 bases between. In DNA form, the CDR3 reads TGTGCCAGCAGCTTAGTTCTAAATTTTGAGCAGTTCTTC. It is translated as CASSLVLNFEQFF.

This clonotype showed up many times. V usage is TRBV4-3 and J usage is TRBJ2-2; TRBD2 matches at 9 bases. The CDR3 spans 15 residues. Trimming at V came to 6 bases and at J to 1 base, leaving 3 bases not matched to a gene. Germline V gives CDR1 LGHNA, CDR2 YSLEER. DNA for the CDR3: TGCGCCAGCAGACGCGGGGGGGTGAACACCGGGGAGCTGTTTTTT. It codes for CASRRGGVNTGELFF.